The clone carrying this T cell receptor (beta chain) has a handful of counts. Its specificity is unknown. The sample is drawn from a study of neoadjuvant anti-PD-1 for oral cavity cancer. Across the whole study: Before surgery, most patients got three to four biweekly 3 mg/kg nivolumab doses.

Data came from immunoSEQ multiplex PCR; TCRdb stores just in-frame clones and leaves some out. The sample shows 55,000 to 80,000 clones, 80% to 90% of them seen only once. The study, taken as a whole, reports: Only three patients per response group were TCR-analyzed; validation needed. Pretreatment Treg/Th17 ratio correlated inversely with post-treatment tumor clonality.

V was pared by 2 bases and J by 3 bases, with 14 bases between. Germline CDR1 and CDR2: SNHLY and FYNNEI. The CDR3 has 15 residues. The sequence was collected from a person aged 40 to 85 with oral cavity squamous cell carcinoma. Sequenced here: PBMCs, sampled before nivolumab (anti-PD-1) treatment. J is TRBJ2-7 and V is TRBV2, with TRBD2 as a possible D gene (6 bases). The CDR3 DNA reads as TGTGCCAGCAGTGAAAGCGTAGCGGCCCTCTACGAGCAGTACTTC. Protein sequence: CASSESVAALYEQYF.